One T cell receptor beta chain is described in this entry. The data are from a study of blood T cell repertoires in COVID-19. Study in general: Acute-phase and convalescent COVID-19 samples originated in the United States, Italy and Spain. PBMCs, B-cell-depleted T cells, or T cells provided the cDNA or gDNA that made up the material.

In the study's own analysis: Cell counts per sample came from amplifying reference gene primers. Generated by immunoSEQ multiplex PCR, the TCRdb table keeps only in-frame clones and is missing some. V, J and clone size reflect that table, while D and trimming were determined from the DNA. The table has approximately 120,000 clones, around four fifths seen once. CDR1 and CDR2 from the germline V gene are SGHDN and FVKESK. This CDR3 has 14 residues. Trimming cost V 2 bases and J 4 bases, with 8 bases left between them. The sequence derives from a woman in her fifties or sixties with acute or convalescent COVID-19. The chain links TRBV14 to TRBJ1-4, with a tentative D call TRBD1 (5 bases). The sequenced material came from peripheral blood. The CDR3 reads CASSQLGVNEKLFF. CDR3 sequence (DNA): TGTGCCAGCAGCCAATTAGGGGTTAATGAAAAACTGTTTTTT.